Below, one TCR beta chain is given with its context. J was trimmed by 0 bases and V by 5 bases; bases with no gene match: 3. Germline V gene data show CDR1 as LGHNT and CDR2 as FRNRAP. The CDR3 covers 14 residues. The data were produced by immunoSEQ multiplex PCR, yet TCRdb's version contains in-frame clones alone and is incomplete. The sample shows about 130,000 clones, approximately 90% of them seen only once. The source of the sample is a study of control samples from healthy donors and cancer patients. The source material was blood. This chain links TRBV12-5 with TRBJ2-7; 8 nucleotides match TRBD1. The TCR sequence derives from a man aged 45-65 years in good health. CDR3 region: CASGLGQASYEQYF. In DNA, the CDR3 is TGTGCTAGTGGTCTGGGACAGGCCTCCTACGAGCAGTACTTC.